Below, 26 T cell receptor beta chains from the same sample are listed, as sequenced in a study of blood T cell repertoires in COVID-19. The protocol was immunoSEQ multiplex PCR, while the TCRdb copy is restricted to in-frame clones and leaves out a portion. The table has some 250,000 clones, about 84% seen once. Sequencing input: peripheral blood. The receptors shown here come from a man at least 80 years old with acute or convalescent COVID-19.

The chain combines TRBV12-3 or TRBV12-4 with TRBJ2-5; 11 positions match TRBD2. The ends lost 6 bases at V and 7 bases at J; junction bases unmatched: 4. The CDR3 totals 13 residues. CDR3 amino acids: CASSEGTSGTQYF. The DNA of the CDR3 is TGTGCCAGCAGCGAGGGGACTAGCGGGACCCAGTACTTC.

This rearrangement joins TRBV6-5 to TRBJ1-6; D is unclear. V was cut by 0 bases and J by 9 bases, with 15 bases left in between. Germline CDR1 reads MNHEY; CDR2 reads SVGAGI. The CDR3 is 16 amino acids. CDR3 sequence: CASSYSPAPGGSPLHF. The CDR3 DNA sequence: TGTGCCAGCAGTTACTCACCGGCTCCGGGAGGTTCACCCCTCCACTTT.

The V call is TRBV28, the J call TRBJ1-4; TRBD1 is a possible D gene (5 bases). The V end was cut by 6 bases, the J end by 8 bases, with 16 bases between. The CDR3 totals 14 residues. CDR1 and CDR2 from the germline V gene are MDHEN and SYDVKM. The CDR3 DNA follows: TGTGCCAGCAGCCTGGGCCGGGGGAGAGAAAAACTGTTTTTT. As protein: CASSLGRGREKLFF. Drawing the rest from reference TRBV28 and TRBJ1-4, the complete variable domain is DVKVTQSSRYLVKRTGEKVFLECVQDMDHENMFWYRQDPGLGLRLIYFSYDVKMKEKGDIPEGYSVSREKKERFSLILESASTNQTSMYLCASSLGRGREKLFFGSGTQLSVL.

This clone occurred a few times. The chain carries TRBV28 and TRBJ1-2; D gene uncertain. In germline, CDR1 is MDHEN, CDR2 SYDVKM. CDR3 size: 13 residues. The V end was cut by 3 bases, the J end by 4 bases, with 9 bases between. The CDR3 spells CASSFTEGYGYTF. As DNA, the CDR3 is TGTGCCAGCAGTTTCACAGAGGGCTATGGCTACACCTTC.

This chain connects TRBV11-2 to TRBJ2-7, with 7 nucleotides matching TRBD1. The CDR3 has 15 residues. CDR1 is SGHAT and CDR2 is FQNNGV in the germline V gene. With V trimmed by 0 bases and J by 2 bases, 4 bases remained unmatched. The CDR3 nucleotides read TGTGCCAGCAGCTTAGAAGGGGGCGGTACCTACGAGCAGTACTTC. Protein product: CASSLEGGGTYEQYF.

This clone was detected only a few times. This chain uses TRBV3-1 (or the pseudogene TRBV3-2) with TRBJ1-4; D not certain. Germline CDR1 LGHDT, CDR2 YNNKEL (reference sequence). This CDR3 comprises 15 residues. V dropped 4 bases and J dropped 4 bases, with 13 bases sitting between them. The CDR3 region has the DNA TGTGCCAGCAGCCCCGGGAGTGCCGGTAATGAAAAACTGTTTTTT. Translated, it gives CASSPGSAGNEKLFF.

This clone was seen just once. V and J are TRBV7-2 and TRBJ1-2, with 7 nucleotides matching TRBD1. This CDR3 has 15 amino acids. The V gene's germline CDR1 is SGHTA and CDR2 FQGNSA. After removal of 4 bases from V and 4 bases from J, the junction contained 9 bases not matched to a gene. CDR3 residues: CASSSSPGTAYGYTF. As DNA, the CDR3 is TGTGCCAGCAGCTCATCCCCCGGGACAGCCTATGGCTACACCTTC.

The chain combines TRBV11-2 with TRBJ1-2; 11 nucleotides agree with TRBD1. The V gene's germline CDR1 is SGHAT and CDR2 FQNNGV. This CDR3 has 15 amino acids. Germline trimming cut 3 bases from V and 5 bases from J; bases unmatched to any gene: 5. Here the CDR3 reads CASSFTGQGAYGYTF. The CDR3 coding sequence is TGTGCCAGCAGCTTTACCGGACAGGGGGCGTATGGCTACACCTTC.

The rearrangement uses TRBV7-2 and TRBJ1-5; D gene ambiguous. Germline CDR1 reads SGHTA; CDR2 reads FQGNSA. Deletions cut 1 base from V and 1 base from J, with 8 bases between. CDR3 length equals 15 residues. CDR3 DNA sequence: TGTGCCAGCAGCTTAGTCGTCGGGAGCAATCAGCCCCAGCATTTT. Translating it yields CASSLVVGSNQPQHF. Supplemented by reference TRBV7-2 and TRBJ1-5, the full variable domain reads GAGVSQSPSNKVTEKGKDVELRCDPISGHTALYWYRQSLGQGLEFLIYFQGNSAPDKSGLPSDRFSAERTGGSVSTLTIQRTQQEDSAVYLCASSLVVGSNQPQHFGDGTRLSIL.

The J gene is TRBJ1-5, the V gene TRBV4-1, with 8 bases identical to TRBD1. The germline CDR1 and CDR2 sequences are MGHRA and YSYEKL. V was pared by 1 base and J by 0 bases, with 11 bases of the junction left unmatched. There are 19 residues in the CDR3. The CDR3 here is CASSQVAGQVPYSNQPQHF. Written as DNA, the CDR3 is TGCGCCAGCAGCCAAGTTGCGGGACAGGTCCCATATAGCAATCAGCCCCAGCATTTT.

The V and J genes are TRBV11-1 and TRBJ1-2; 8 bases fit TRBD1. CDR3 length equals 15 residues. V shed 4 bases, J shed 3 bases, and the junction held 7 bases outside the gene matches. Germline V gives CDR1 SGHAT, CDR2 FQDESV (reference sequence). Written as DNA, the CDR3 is TGTGCCAGCAGCTCCAGCCGGACAGGGCACTATGGCTACACCTTC. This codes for CASSSSRTGHYGYTF.

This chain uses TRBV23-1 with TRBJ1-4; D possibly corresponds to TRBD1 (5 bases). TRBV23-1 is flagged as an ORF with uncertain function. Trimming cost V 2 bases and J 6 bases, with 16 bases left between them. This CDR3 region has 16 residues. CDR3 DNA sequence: TGCGCCAGCAGTCAAACCGGTTCCAGGGCAGATGAAAAACTGTTTTTT. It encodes CASSQTGSRADEKLFF.

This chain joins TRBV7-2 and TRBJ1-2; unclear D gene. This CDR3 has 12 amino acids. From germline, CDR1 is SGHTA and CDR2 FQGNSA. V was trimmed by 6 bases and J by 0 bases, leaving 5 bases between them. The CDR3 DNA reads TGTGCCAGCAGAACAGCTAACTATGGCTACACCTTC. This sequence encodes CASRTANYGYTF.

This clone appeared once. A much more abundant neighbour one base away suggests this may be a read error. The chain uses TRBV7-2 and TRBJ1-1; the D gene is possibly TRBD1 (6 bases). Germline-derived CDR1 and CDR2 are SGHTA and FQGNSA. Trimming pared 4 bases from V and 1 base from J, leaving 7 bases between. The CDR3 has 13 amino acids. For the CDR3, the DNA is TGTGCCAGCAGCTGGACAGCGAACACTGAAGCTTTCTTT. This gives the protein CASSWTANTEAFF.

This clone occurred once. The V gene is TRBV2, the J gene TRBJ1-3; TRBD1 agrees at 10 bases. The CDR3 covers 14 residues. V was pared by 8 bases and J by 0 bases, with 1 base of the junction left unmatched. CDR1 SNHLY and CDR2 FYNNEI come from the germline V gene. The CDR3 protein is CASDRGLSGNTIYF. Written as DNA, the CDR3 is TGTGCCAGCGACAGGGGGCTCTCTGGAAACACCATATATTTT.

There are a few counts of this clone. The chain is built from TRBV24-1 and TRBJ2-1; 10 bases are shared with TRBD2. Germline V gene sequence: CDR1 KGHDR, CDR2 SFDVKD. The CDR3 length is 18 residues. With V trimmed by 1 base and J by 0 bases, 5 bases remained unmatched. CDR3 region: CATSDFPSGGSSYNEQFF. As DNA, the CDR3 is TGTGCCACCAGTGATTTCCCTAGCGGGGGTAGCTCCTACAATGAGCAGTTCTTC.

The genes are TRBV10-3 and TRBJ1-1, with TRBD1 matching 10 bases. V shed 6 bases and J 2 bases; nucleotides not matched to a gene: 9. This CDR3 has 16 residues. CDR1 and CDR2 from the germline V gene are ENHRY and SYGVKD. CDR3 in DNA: TGTGCCATCAGCCCTACCGGGACAGGGGCCAACACTGAAGCTTTCTTT. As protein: CAISPTGTGANTEAFF.

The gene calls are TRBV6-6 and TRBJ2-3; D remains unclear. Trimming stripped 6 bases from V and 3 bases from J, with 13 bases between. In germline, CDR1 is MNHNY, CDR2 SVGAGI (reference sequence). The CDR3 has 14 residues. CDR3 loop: CASSYEDSTDTQYF. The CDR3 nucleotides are TGTGCCAGCAGCTACGAGGATTCTACAGATACGCAGTATTTT.

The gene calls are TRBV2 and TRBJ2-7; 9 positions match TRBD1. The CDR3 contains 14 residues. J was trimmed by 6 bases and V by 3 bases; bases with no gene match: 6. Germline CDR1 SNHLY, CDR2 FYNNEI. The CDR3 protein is CASSEGGTGSEQYF. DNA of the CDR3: TGTGCCAGCAGTGAGGGAGGGACAGGGAGCGAGCAGTACTTC.

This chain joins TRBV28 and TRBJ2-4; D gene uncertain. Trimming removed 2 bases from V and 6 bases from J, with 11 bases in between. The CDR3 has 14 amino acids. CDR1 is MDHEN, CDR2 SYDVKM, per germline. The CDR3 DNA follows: TGTGCCAGCAGTTTAGGCTCAACCCTAAACATTCAGTACTTC. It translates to CASSLGSTLNIQYF. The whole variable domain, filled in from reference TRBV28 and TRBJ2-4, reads DVKVTQSSRYLVKRTGEKVFLECVQDMDHENMFWYRQDPGLGLRLIYFSYDVKMKEKGDIPEGYSVSREKKERFSLILESASTNQTSMYLCASSLGSTLNIQYFGAGTRLSVL.

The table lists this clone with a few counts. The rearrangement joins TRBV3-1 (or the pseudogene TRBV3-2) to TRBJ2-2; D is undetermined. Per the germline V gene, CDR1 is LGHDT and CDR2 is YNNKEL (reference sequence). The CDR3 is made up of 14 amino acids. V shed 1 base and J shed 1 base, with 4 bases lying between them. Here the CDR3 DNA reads TGTGCCAGCAGCCAAGGACTGAACACCGGGGAGCTGTTTTTT. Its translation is CASSQGLNTGELFF.

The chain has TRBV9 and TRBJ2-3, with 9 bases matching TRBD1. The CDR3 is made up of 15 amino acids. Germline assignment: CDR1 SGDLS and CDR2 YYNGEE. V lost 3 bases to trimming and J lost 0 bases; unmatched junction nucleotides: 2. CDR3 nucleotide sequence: TGTGCCAGCAGCGGCGGGACAGGGAGCACAGATACGCAGTATTTT. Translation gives CASSGGTGSTDTQYF.

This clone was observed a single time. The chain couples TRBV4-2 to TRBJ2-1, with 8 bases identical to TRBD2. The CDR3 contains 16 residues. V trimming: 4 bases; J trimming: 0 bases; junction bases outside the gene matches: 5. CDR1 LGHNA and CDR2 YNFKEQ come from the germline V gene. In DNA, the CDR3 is TGTGCCAGCAGCCTCGACGGGACTAGCTCCTACAATGAGCAGTTCTTC. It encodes CASSLDGTSSYNEQFF.

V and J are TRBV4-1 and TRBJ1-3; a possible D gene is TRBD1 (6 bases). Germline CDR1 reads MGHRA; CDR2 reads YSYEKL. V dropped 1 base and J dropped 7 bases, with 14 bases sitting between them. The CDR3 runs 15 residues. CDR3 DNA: TGCGCCAGCAGCCAAGCGGGGGGCGTCAACAACACCATATATTTT. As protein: CASSQAGGVNNTIYF.

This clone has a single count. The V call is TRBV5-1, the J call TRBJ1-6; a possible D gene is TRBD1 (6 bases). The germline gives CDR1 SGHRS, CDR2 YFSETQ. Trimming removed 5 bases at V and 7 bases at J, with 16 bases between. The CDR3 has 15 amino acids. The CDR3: CASRLGQSLNSPLHF. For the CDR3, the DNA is TGCGCCAGCAGATTAGGACAGTCCTTGAATTCACCCCTCCACTTT.

This CDR3 is CASSLRVYQPQHF. The CDR3, as DNA: TGTGCCAGCAGTCTCAGGGTTTACCAGCCCCAGCATTTT. The V and J genes are TRBV6-2 or TRBV6-3 and TRBJ1-5; D perhaps matches TRBD1 (5 bases). The ends were cut back, 5 bases at V and 7 bases at J, with 12 bases in the middle. Germline CDR1 reads MNHEY; CDR2 reads SVGEGT. The length of the CDR3 is 13 residues.